These 8 T cell receptor beta chains came from one sample sequenced in a study of blood T cell repertoires in COVID-19. Assay: immunoSEQ multiplex PCR; the TCRdb copy retains only in-frame clones and omits some. The sample lists 160,000 or so clones, roughly four fifths occurring once. What was sequenced was peripheral blood. These receptors all stem from a human donor in a cohort sampled during active COVID-19.

This clone has a count of ten or more. This rearrangement joins TRBV29-1 to TRBJ1-2, with 12 bases that match TRBD1. The germline CDR1 and CDR2 sequences are SQVTM and ANQGSEA. The trim removed 7 bases at V and 8 bases at J, leaving 11 bases unmatched. The CDR3 runs 14 residues. The CDR3 DNA follows: TGCAGCGGACTCACGGGACAGGGGGCGGGAGGCTACACCTTC. Residues: CSGLTGQGAGGYTF.

This chain joins TRBV24-1 and TRBJ2-3; D is undetermined. From germline, CDR1 is KGHDR and CDR2 SFDVKD. The CDR3 runs to 12 residues. Trimming removed 1 base from V and 6 bases from J, with 4 bases in between. CDR3 sequence reads: CATSDFADTQYF. The DNA of the CDR3 is TGTGCCACCAGTGATTTTGCGGATACGCAGTATTTT.

The chain recombines TRBV28 with TRBJ1-5, with 12 bases identical to TRBD1. This CDR3 contains 16 residues. Germline CDR1 reads MDHEN; CDR2 reads SYDVKM. The V gene end was trimmed by 8 bases and the J gene end by 0 bases; junction bases not matched to a gene: 5. The CDR3 spells CASLGQGAGSNQPQHF. DNA for the CDR3: TGTGCCAGCTTGGGACAGGGGGCAGGTAGCAATCAGCCCCAGCATTTT. Using reference TRBV28 and TRBJ1-5 for the parts outside the CDR3, the full variable domain is DVKVTQSSRYLVKRTGEKVFLECVQDMDHENMFWYRQDPGLGLRLIYFSYDVKMKEKGDIPEGYSVSREKKERFSLILESASTNQTSMYLCASLGQGAGSNQPQHFGDGTRLSIL.

The rearrangement joins TRBV18 to TRBJ2-1; TRBD2 agrees at 15 bases. This CDR3 has 16 amino acids. Germline assignment: CDR1 KGHSH and CDR2 LQKENI. Trimming at V came to 3 bases and at J to 9 bases, leaving 6 bases not matched to a gene. The CDR3, as DNA: TGTGCCAGCTCACCGTCCGGACTAGCGGGAGGGGGTGAGCAGTTCTTC. Amino acids: CASSPSGLAGGGEQFF.

This chain links TRBV12-3 or TRBV12-4 with TRBJ2-7; TRBD1 is a possible D gene (6 bases). The CDR3 runs 12 residues. V lost 6 bases and J lost 6, with 12 bases in between. The CDR3: CASRTGRGEQYF. The CDR3 DNA reads as TGTGCCAGCAGAACAGGGAGAGGCGAGCAGTACTTC.

In this sample, this clone turned up a few times. The rearrangement uses TRBV5-8 and TRBJ1-4; 7 bases map to TRBD1. CDR1 is SGHTS, CDR2 YDEGEE, per germline. The CDR3 extends over 14 amino acids. Trimming at V came to 4 bases and at J to 8 bases, leaving 8 bases not matched to a gene. The CDR3 reads CASSEPGGGEKLFF. Written as DNA, the CDR3 is TGTGCCAGCAGCGAACCGGGAGGGGGCGAAAAACTGTTTTTT.

This clone was seen a handful of times. The gene calls are TRBV3-1 (or the pseudogene TRBV3-2) and TRBJ2-1, with 7 bases matching TRBD2. The ends lost 5 bases at V and 8 bases at J; junction bases unmatched: 12. CDR3 length: 15 amino acids. Looked up from germline, CDR1 is LGHDT and CDR2 is YNNKEL (reference sequence). This CDR3 is CASSFRDGGSDEQFF. The CDR3 region has the DNA TGTGCCAGCAGCTTCCGAGACGGCGGGAGCGATGAGCAGTTCTTC.

With respect to this clone: It is likely a read error: a sequence one base away is far more abundant. The CDR3, as DNA: TGTGCCAGCAGCCAAGGGGAGAAGCAGTACTTC. Translating gives CASSQGEKQYF. The chain recombines TRBV14 with TRBJ2-7, with D maybe TRBD2 (5 bases). The CDR3 consists of 11 residues. Deletions cut 1 base from V and 8 bases from J, with 6 bases between. Germline lookup yields CDR1 SGHDN and CDR2 FVKESK.